Below, 27 T cell receptor beta chains from the same sample are listed, as sequenced in a study of beta chain features in type 1 diabetes. General study results and limits: Among all four CD4+ subsets, Type 1 diabetes patients had TCRB CDR3s that were moderately but significantly shorter.

Antigens for these TCRs are unknown. Expressed TCRB transcripts were sequenced because the isolated RNA had all been reverse transcribed beforehand. The repertoire was sequenced with immunoSEQ multiplex PCR; TCRdb's copy has only in-frame clones and lacks some. The sample shows about 650,000 clones, 9.5% to 15% of them seen only once. The material sequenced was naive CD4+ T cells from blood. These TCRs come from a man aged 30 to 39 with type 1 diabetes.

The J gene is TRBJ2-5, the V gene TRBV27, with D perhaps given as TRBD1 or TRBD2 (6 bases each). This CDR3 spans 14 amino acids. V was clipped by 6 bases and J by 2 bases, with 13 bases between them. Per the germline V gene, CDR1 is MNHEY and CDR2 is SMNVEV (reference sequence). CDR3 region: CASRNGGHQETQYF. The CDR3 bases are TGTGCCAGCAGGAATGGGGGGCATCAAGAGACCCAGTACTTC.

The rearrangement joins TRBV27 to TRBJ1-2; TRBD1 matches 11 bases. The ends lost 5 bases at V and 4 bases at J; junction bases unmatched: 9. CDR1 is MNHEY, CDR2 SMNVEV, per germline (reference sequence). The CDR3 is 16 amino acids. The CDR3 coding sequence is TGTGCCAGCAGTAGGACAGGGGGCCCGTTGAGCTATGGCTACACCTTC. It codes for CASSRTGGPLSYGYTF.

A few counts support this clone. Other DNA sequences within the sample encode an identical CDR3. The chain carries TRBV28 and TRBJ2-3; D unresolved. The CDR3 is 11 amino acids. Trimming shortened V by 3 bases and J by 6 bases, and 4 bases separated the two germline ends. Germline assignment: CDR1 MDHEN and CDR2 SYDVKM. This CDR3 is CASSLGDTQYF. In nucleotides, the CDR3 is TGTGCCAGCAGTTTGGGGGATACGCAGTATTTT.

V gene TRBV27 combines with J gene TRBJ2-7; 7 bases fit TRBD2. This CDR3 has 13 residues. Losses at the gene ends were 6 bases for V and 2 bases for J; bases not matched to a gene: 4. Germline assignment: CDR1 MNHEY and CDR2 SMNVEV (reference sequence). The CDR3: CASSRGLAYEQYF. The CDR3 coding sequence is TGTGCCAGCAGCCGTGGACTAGCCTACGAGCAGTACTTC.

This rearrangement joins TRBV7-9 to TRBJ2-2, with a weak D call TRBD1 (5 bases). Germline loops: CDR1 SEHNR, CDR2 FQNEAQ (reference sequence). The CDR3 runs to 14 residues. The ends were cut back, 5 bases at V and 7 bases at J, with 14 bases in the middle. CDR3 in amino acids: CASSGAEVHGELFF. Here the CDR3 DNA reads TGTGCCAGCAGCGGGGCTGAGGTCCACGGGGAGCTGTTTTTT.

This clone was detected only a few times. The gene calls are TRBV10-3 and TRBJ2-2; TRBD2 matches 13 bases. Unmatched junction bases numbered 6, after V lost 8 bases and J lost 9 bases. The CDR3 contains 14 residues. Germline CDR1 and CDR2: ENHRY and SYGVKD. The CDR3 bases are TGTGCCATCGGACTAGCGGGGGACGTTCGGGAGCTGTTTTTT. Amino acids: CAIGLAGDVRELFF.

The genes are TRBV28 and TRBJ1-5; no firm D call. The CDR3 has 11 amino acids. In germline, CDR1 is MDHEN, CDR2 SYDVKM. Trimming left V 6 bases short and J 5 bases short, with 5 bases between. This CDR3 is CASRSDQPQHF. The DNA of the CDR3 is TGTGCCAGCAGGTCAGATCAGCCCCAGCATTTT.

The chain uses TRBV7-2 and TRBJ2-3; D may match TRBD1 or TRBD2 (6 bases each). The V end lost 4 bases, the J end lost 5 bases, and 10 bases lay between the germline ends. The germline CDR1 and CDR2 sequences are SGHTA and FQGNSA. The CDR3 is 13 amino acids. The CDR3 DNA sequence: TGTGCCAGCAGCTCGGGGGCGCAAGATACGCAGTATTTT. This sequence encodes CASSSGAQDTQYF.

This chain joins TRBV30 and TRBJ2-3; 9 nucleotides align to TRBD1. Germline-derived CDR1 and CDR2 are GTSNPN and SVGIG (reference sequence). The CDR3 has 15 residues. V shed 4 bases and J 4 bases; nucleotides not matched to a gene: 9. The CDR3 spells CAWNSGTGSADTQYF. CDR3 DNA: TGTGCCTGGAATTCCGGGACAGGGTCCGCAGATACGCAGTATTTT.

This clone has only a few counts. CDR3 coding DNA: TGTGCCAGCCGCAGGGGTAGCGACGCTAACTATGGCTACACCTTC. The encoded protein is CASRRGSDANYGYTF. The chain uses TRBV27 and TRBJ1-2; D perhaps matches TRBD1 (6 bases). The ends were cut back, 8 bases at V and 0 bases at J, with 16 bases in the middle. CDR3 size: 15 residues. CDR1 and CDR2 (germline): MNHEY, SMNVEV (reference sequence).

This clone was observed a few times. This specimen includes other DNA sequences encoding the same CDR3. The V and J genes are TRBV28 and TRBJ2-5; D tentatively reads TRBD1 or TRBD2 (6 bases each). Germline assignment: CDR1 MDHEN and CDR2 SYDVKM. Trimming took off 7 bases at V and 5 bases at J, with 20 bases between the two ends. The CDR3 sequence is 15 residues long. The CDR3 DNA reads as TGTGCCAGCAAATCTTACTCGGGGGCGGGGGAGACCCAGTACTTC. This translates into CASKSYSGAGETQYF.

This clone has more than one count but fewer than ten. CDR3 coding DNA: TGTGCCAGCAGCCTAGGACAGGGGGTCGGAGATACGCAGTATTTT. It translates to CASSLGQGVGDTQYF. The chain carries TRBV7-8 and TRBJ2-3; TRBD1 aligns across 10 bases. Germline lookup yields CDR1 SGHVS and CDR2 FQNEAQ. The CDR3 has 15 residues. The junction had 7 bases not matched to a gene; V was cut back by 5 bases and J by 5 bases.

CDR3 nucleotide sequence: TGTGCCAGCTCAGCGGACGGGACCAGGGGGACCCAGTACTTC. Amino acids: CASSADGTRGTQYF. The chain is built from TRBV18 and TRBJ2-5; D may be TRBD1 (6 bases). Germline V lookup: CDR1 KGHSH, CDR2 LQKENI. Trimming cost V 5 bases and J 7 bases, with 17 bases left between them. The length of the CDR3 is 14 residues.

The rearrangement links TRBV2 to TRBJ2-2, with TRBD1 as a possible D gene (5 bases). The germline V and J ends were trimmed by 4 bases and 6 bases, with 12 bases remaining between them. CDR1 SNHLY and CDR2 FYNNEI come from the germline V gene. The CDR3 is made up of 14 amino acids. In nucleotides, the CDR3 is TGTGCCAGCAGTGCTCAGGGTCCACCCGGGGAGCTGTTTTTT. Translating it yields CASSAQGPPGELFF.

This clone has only a few counts. The V and J genes are TRBV18 and TRBJ2-2, with unresolved D. The CDR3 consists of 14 residues. Germline CDR1 is KGHSH and CDR2 is LQKENI. V was cut by 6 bases and J by 4 bases, with 12 bases left in between. This CDR3 is CASSFWTVTGELFF. The CDR3 bases are TGTGCCAGCTCGTTCTGGACGGTCACCGGGGAGCTGTTTTTT.

The chain has TRBV7-2 and TRBJ1-2, with a possible D match to TRBD1 (5 bases). Germline V gene lookup returns CDR1 SGHTA and CDR2 FQGNSA. The CDR3 is 14 amino acids. V shed 1 base and J shed 4 bases, with 10 bases lying between them. CDR3 in amino acids: CASSLEGRLYGYTF. Here the CDR3 DNA reads TGTGCCAGCAGCTTAGAGGGACGGCTCTATGGCTACACCTTC.

This clone has just a few counts. The chain joins TRBV2 to TRBJ1-4; TRBD1 is a possible D gene (6 bases). The CDR3 length is 14 residues. V shed 5 bases and J shed 0 bases, with 7 bases lying between them. CDR1 SNHLY and CDR2 FYNNEI come from the germline V gene. CDR3 sequence reads: CASSYRATNEKLFF. The CDR3 DNA reads as TGTGCCAGCAGTTACAGGGCAACTAATGAAAAACTGTTTTTT.

This clone was observed a few times. CDR3 in amino acids: CASGQGIDEKLFF. The CDR3 nucleotides are TGTGCCAGCGGACAGGGTATAGATGAAAAACTGTTTTTT. The V call is TRBV28, the J call TRBJ1-4; 8 bases map to TRBD1. The CDR3 loop spans 13 amino acids. J gave up 6 bases and V 8 bases, and 5 bases lay outside the gene matches. Per the germline V gene, CDR1 is MDHEN and CDR2 is SYDVKM.

There are a few counts of this clone. The chain joins TRBV7-9 to TRBJ1-2; no reliable D call. The CDR3 sequence is 12 residues long. Germline CDR1 SEHNR, CDR2 FQNEAQ (reference sequence). The germline V and J ends were trimmed by 1 base and 4 bases, with 4 bases remaining between them. The CDR3 loop is CASSLDVYGYTF. DNA for the CDR3: TGTGCCAGCAGCTTAGACGTCTATGGCTACACCTTC. The variable domain in full, with the rest retrieved from reference TRBV7-9 and TRBJ1-2, is DTGVSQNPRHKITKRGQNVTFRCDPISEHNRLYWYRQTLGQGPEFLTYFQNEAQLEKSRLLSDRFSAERPKGSFSTLEIQRTEQGDSAMYLCASSLDVYGYTFGSGTRLTVV.

This sequence joins TRBV4-3 and TRBJ1-4; TRBD1 is a possible D gene (6 bases). Germline CDR1 reads LGHNA; CDR2 reads YSLEER. The V end lost 4 bases, the J end lost 8 bases, and 17 bases lay between the germline ends. The CDR3 runs to 15 residues. The CDR3 loop reads CASSRAGVGGEKLFF. The CDR3, as DNA: TGCGCCAGCAGCCGGGCAGGGGTTGGGGGAGAAAAACTGTTTTTT.

This clone was seen a handful of times. V gene TRBV6-6 combines with J gene TRBJ2-1; the D gene is possibly TRBD2 (6 bases). CDR3 length: 15 amino acids. Germline CDR1 is MNHNY and CDR2 is SVGAGI (reference sequence). V shed 6 bases and J shed 4 bases, with 16 bases lying between them. In nucleotides, the CDR3 is TGTGCCAGCAGCAAAGGGACTCTGCCTTACAATGAGCAGTTCTTC. It encodes CASSKGTLPYNEQFF.

The CDR3 reads CASSSVTVNNTEAFF. CDR3 DNA: TGTGCCAGCAGCTCTGTGACAGTAAATAACACTGAAGCTTTCTTT. J is TRBJ1-1 and V is TRBV5-4; maybe TRBD1 (5 bases). CDR3 length: 15 residues. CDR1 is SGHNT and CDR2 is YYREEE in the germline V gene (reference sequence). V was clipped by 3 bases and J by 2 bases, with 14 bases between them.

The V and J genes are TRBV11-3 and TRBJ2-7; perhaps TRBD2 as D (6 bases). The CDR3 consists of 14 residues. V gave up 3 bases and J gave up 7 bases, with 16 bases separating them. Germline CDR1 reads SGHNT; CDR2 reads YENEEA. The CDR3 DNA reads TGTGCCAGCAGCTTTGCGGGGACCCTGAGTGAGCAGTACTTC. It encodes CASSFAGTLSEQYF.

Of note for this clone: This sample also contains other DNA sequences that code for the same CDR3. The V gene is TRBV7-2, the J gene TRBJ2-7; D not certain. Germline CDR1 SGHTA, CDR2 FQGNSA. The CDR3 sequence is 13 residues long. Trimming cost V 6 bases and J 0 bases, with 9 bases left between them. CDR3 region: CASSPPSSYEQYF. CDR3 in DNA: TGTGCCAGCAGTCCTCCGTCCTCCTACGAGCAGTACTTC.

The table lists this clone with a count of one. The chain links TRBV28 to TRBJ1-5; D unresolved. Trimming took off 6 bases at V and 7 bases at J, with 13 bases between the two ends. This CDR3 has 13 amino acids. CDR1 and CDR2 (germline): MDHEN, SYDVKM. The DNA for the CDR3 is TGTGCCAGCAGCCCGGATGGGAGCCAGCCCCAGCATTTT. Its translation: CASSPDGSQPQHF.

The chain employs TRBV7-2 and TRBJ2-2, with TRBD1 matching 10 bases. Trimming at V came to 6 bases and at J to 0 bases, leaving 10 bases not matched to a gene. Per germline, CDR1 SGHTA and CDR2 FQGNSA. The CDR3 sequence is 18 residues long. DNA of the CDR3: TGTGCCAGCAGAGCCGGGACAGGGGTCCCCTCGAACACCGGGGAGCTGTTTTTT. Encoded protein: CASRAGTGVPSNTGELFF.

The gene calls are TRBV15 and TRBJ1-5; perhaps TRBD1 as D (5 bases). This CDR3 is built from 19 residues. Germline V gene sequence: CDR1 LNHNV, CDR2 YYDKDF (reference sequence). V was cut by 5 bases and J by 0 bases, with 23 bases left in between. In nucleotides, the CDR3 is TGTGCCACCAGCCCTCTCAACGGGACTAATGAGAATAGCAATCAGCCCCAGCATTTT. Translating it yields CATSPLNGTNENSNQPQHF.